This is a list of T cell receptor beta chains from one sample in a study of T cells in Graves' hyperthyroidism and ophthalmopathy. TCRdb re-derived calls from the multiplex PCR reads in MiXCR, one entry per CDR3 protein. The data contain 450,000 to 650,000 distinct CDR3 sequences, 11% to 15% of them seen just once; the ten biggest clones take up roughly 7%. The sample consisted of blood. Receptors were obtained from a woman in her late teens or twenties with Graves' ophthalmopathy. Each CDR3 is given without its conserved first and last residue.

J | V | CDR3
TRBJ2-2 | TRBV10-3 | AIRDSSNGELF
TRBJ2-1 | TRBV12-3/TRBV12-4 | ASSLGPSVYNEQF
TRBJ2-7 | TRBV7-3 | ASSLDRNSYEQY
TRBJ2-3 | TRBV7-3 | ASSSNTGRGVDTQY
TRBJ2-1 | TRBV7-9 | ASSLTSGRSEQF
TRBJ2-2 | TRBV15 | ATSRKLEQVELF
TRBJ2-4 | TRBV4-1 | ASSQGTVNIQY
TRBJ2-7 | TRBV27 | ASRAGTRYEQY
TRBJ2-1 | TRBV28 | ASSSPWGADNEQF
TRBJ2-1 | TRBV27 | ASSTRGSYNEQF
TRBJ1-6 | TRBV6-5 | ASSTEAEDRANSPLH
TRBJ2-7 | TRBV28 | ASSYPGLYEQY
TRBJ1-2 | TRBV25-1 | ASSDPGTGANYGYT
TRBJ1-4 | TRBV19 | ASSTDRGRSSNEKLF
TRBJ1-5 | TRBV2 | ASSDGDRNQPQH
TRBJ2-1 | TRBV7-9 | ASMVGSLDNEQF
TRBJ2-1 | TRBV7-9 | ASSLPRLPSYNEQF
TRBJ2-1 | TRBV28 | ASTLDRGGNEQF
TRBJ2-1 | TRBV7-6 | ASSQGPGQVNEQF
TRBJ2-1 | TRBV12-3/TRBV12-4 | ASSFRTSGSEQF
TRBJ1-5 | TRBV28 | ASSLSGRRQPQH
TRBJ2-7 | TRBV18 | ASSEGQGPTYEQY
TRBJ1-2 | TRBV28 | ASSQRDREVYGYT
TRBJ2-1 | TRBV7-2 | ASSLDRGFNEQF
TRBJ2-3 | TRBV19 | ASSILGGQNTQY
TRBJ1-1 | TRBV7-2 | ASSFRLEAF
TRBJ2-7 | TRBV27 | ASSLVGFGGEQY
TRBJ2-7 | TRBV3-1 | ASSQDSSLSYEQY
TRBJ2-7 | TRBV6-2/TRBV6-3 | ASRSPGFSYEQY
TRBJ1-3 | TRBV27 | ASSTFAGTGNTIY
TRBJ2-5 | TRBV11-2 | ASSLEVGQGY
TRBJ1-4 | TRBV12-3/TRBV12-4 | ASSLAGRGLIWATNEKLF
TRBJ1-3 | TRBV15 | ATSRAYSELSGNTIY
TRBJ2-3 | TRBV2 | ASRGLAGGADTQY
TRBJ2-7 | TRBV5-1 | ASSPRTGGAYEQY
TRBJ1-5 | TRBV19 | ASRDSGRGQPQH
TRBJ2-1 | TRBV5-4 | ASSLRSRRDNEQF
TRBJ2-2 | TRBV18 | ASSRSTGGYTGELF
TRBJ2-7 | TRBV7-9 | ASSLAGRLYEQY
TRBJ2-1 | TRBV20-1 | SARDSSERQDEQF
TRBJ2-3 | TRBV12-3/TRBV12-4 | ASSAQSTDTQY
TRBJ2-3 | TRBV28 | ASSSPPWLRREGSDTQY
TRBJ1-5 | TRBV20-1 | SATGTGLTRNQPQH
TRBJ1-1 | TRBV7-3 | ASSPDREGTEAF
TRBJ2-1 | TRBV11-3 | ASSRIQGLNNEQF
TRBJ2-1 | TRBV24-1 | ATSDLGPASYNEQF
TRBJ2-4 | TRBV20-1 | SARDPGIRRMVAKNIQY
TRBJ1-1 | TRBV10-2 | ASSTWNTEAF
TRBJ2-1 | TRBV9 | ASSPMGLAENNEQF
TRBJ1-2 | TRBV7-3 | ASSPGQGLFYGYT
TRBJ1-1 | TRBV3-1 | ASSQSHRALNTEAF
TRBJ2-1 | TRBV27 | ASSLLDRSF
TRBJ2-1 | TRBV29-1 | SVESVGGTTYNEQF